The 25 T cell receptor beta chains presented below share a single source sample, sequenced in a study of T cell responses to AZD1222 COVID-19 vaccine. Sequencing was performed with immunoSEQ multiplex PCR; in TCRdb, only in-frame clones are kept and a portion is missing. The table records over 100,000 clones, more than 85% of them present only once. The starting material was peripheral blood, obtained on day 0 of AZD1222 vaccination. All receptors derive from an adult in good health.

This chain links TRBV5-1 with TRBJ2-2; the match to TRBD2 covers 8 bases. This CDR3 has 16 amino acids. Unmatched junction bases numbered 3, after V lost 2 bases and J lost 0 bases. Germline-derived CDR1 and CDR2 are SGHRS and YFSETQ. CDR3 residues: CASSFLAGSNTGELFF. In DNA form, the CDR3 reads TGCGCCAGCAGCTTTTTAGCGGGATCGAACACCGGGGAGCTGTTTTTT.

This chain connects TRBV6-5 to TRBJ1-1, with TRBD1 identical over 8 bases. Losses at the gene ends were 0 bases for V and 5 bases for J; bases not matched to a gene: 5. Germline V CDR1 and CDR2: MNHEY, SVGAGI. CDR3 length equals 15 residues. The CDR3 nucleotides read TGTGCCAGCAGTTACTCGATCAGGGGGCGGACTGAAGCTTTCTTT. This codes for CASSYSIRGRTEAFF.

With regard to this clone: Other DNA sequences in this sample translate to the same CDR3. The chain uses TRBV27 and TRBJ2-7, with 9 bases fitting TRBD2. J lost 0 bases, V lost 6 bases, and 0 bases had no gene match. The V gene's germline CDR1 is MNHEY and CDR2 SMNVEV (reference sequence). The CDR3 is 13 residues long. This chain's CDR3 is CASRTSGSYEQYF. The CDR3 DNA follows: TGTGCCAGCAGGACTAGCGGCTCCTACGAGCAGTACTTC.

V and J are TRBV29-1 and TRBJ1-1, with 8 positions matching TRBD1. The CDR3 is 13 amino acids. Per germline, CDR1 SQVTM and CDR2 ANQGSEA. The V and J ends lost 5 bases and 0 bases, in that order; junction bases with no gene match: 2. The CDR3 protein is CSVTTGVNTEAFF. The CDR3 bases are TGCAGCGTTACGACAGGGGTGAACACTGAAGCTTTCTTT.

V and J are TRBV10-2 and TRBJ2-7; D gene unclear. There are 11 residues in the CDR3. CDR1 and CDR2 (germline): WSHSY, SAAADI. Deletions cut 4 bases from V and 3 bases from J, with 4 bases between. CDR3 sequence reads: CASSGSYEQYF. The CDR3, as DNA: TGCGCCAGCAGTGGGAGCTACGAGCAGTACTTC.

The chain recombines TRBV9 with TRBJ2-2, with D perhaps TRBD1 or TRBD2 (6 bases each). Trimming cost V 7 bases and J 7 bases, with 20 bases left between them. CDR3 size: 15 residues. Germline V gene data show CDR1 as SGDLS and CDR2 as YYNGEE. The CDR3: CASLAGGGWSGELFF. The CDR3 coding sequence is TGTGCCAGCCTGGCCGGGGGCGGTTGGAGCGGGGAGCTGTTTTTT. Combining the CDR3 with reference TRBV9 and TRBJ2-2 gives the whole variable domain DSGVTQTPKHLITATGQRVTLRCSPRSGDLSVYWYQQSLDQGLQFLIQYYNGEERAKGNILERFSAQQFPDLHSELNLSSLELGDSALYFCASLAGGGWSGELFFGEGSRLTVL.

The chain combines TRBV5-1 with TRBJ1-2; D is perhaps TRBD1 (6 bases). The germline CDR1 and CDR2 sequences are SGHRS and YFSETQ. This CDR3 region has 13 residues. Trimming cost V 4 bases and J 4 bases, with 11 bases left between them. CDR3 region: CASSPEGVYGYTF. The DNA for the CDR3 is TGCGCCAGCAGCCCGGAGGGGGTCTATGGCTACACCTTC.

The V gene is TRBV25-1, the J gene TRBJ2-7, with 8 positions matching TRBD2. Unmatched junction bases numbered 10, after V lost 0 bases and J lost 6 bases. In germline, CDR1 is MGHDK, CDR2 SYGVNS. The CDR3 runs 16 residues. As DNA, the CDR3 is TGTGCCAGCAGTGAATATATAGGAAGCGGGAGAAGCGAGCAGTACTTC. Protein product: CASSEYIGSGRSEQYF.

The J gene is TRBJ1-4, the V gene TRBV29-1, with unresolved D. The CDR3 covers 12 residues. CDR1 is SQVTM and CDR2 is ANQGSEA in the germline V gene. Trimming took off 8 bases at V and 7 bases at J, with 14 bases between the two ends. This CDR3 reads CSWKGLSEKLFF. The CDR3 DNA reads TGCAGCTGGAAGGGTTTAAGTGAAAAACTGTTTTTT.

This clone was recorded once. The J gene is TRBJ2-2, the V gene TRBV24-1; 12 bases align to TRBD1. The J segment lost 6 bases and the V segment lost 3 bases, leaving 4 bases of the junction unmatched. This CDR3 has 16 residues. CDR1 and CDR2 from the germline V gene are KGHDR and SFDVKD. CDR3 coding DNA: TGTGCCACCAGTGATCCGGGACAGGGGGCGTCCGGGGAGCTGTTTTTT. The encoded protein is CATSDPGQGASGELFF.

The chain links TRBV25-1 to TRBJ2-1; 9 nucleotides line up with TRBD2. Germline V gene data show CDR1 as MGHDK and CDR2 as SYGVNS. V shed 3 bases, J shed 9 bases, and the junction held 9 bases outside the gene matches. There are 15 residues in the CDR3. The CDR3 nucleotides read TGTGCCAGCAGTGAGGTCTCCAGCGGGGGGCGTGAGCAGTTCTTC. Encoded protein: CASSEVSSGGREQFF.

The chain employs TRBV11-2 and TRBJ1-5, with TRBD1 matching 8 bases. J lost 6 bases, V lost 5 bases, and 12 bases had no gene match. Germline CDR1 reads SGHAT; CDR2 reads FQNNGV. The CDR3 spans 16 residues. The CDR3 DNA sequence: TGTGCCAGCAGCACGGGAGGCCAGGGGGCCGGTCAGCCCCAGCATTTT. It translates to CASSTGGQGAGQPQHF.

V gene TRBV2 combines with J gene TRBJ1-2; D call uncertain. Germline CDR1 SNHLY, CDR2 FYNNEI. Trimming removed 5 bases at V and 0 bases at J, with 25 bases between. This CDR3 contains 19 residues. The CDR3 is CASSPRPGTSNQANYGYTF. CDR3 DNA: TGTGCCAGCAGTCCCCGCCCAGGTACAAGCAACCAAGCTAACTATGGCTACACCTTC.

In the case of this clone: This same CDR3 is encoded by further DNA sequences in the sample. The chain carries TRBV10-3 and TRBJ1-5; 7 nucleotides agree with TRBD1. CDR3 length equals 14 residues. V trimming: 6 bases; J trimming: 4 bases; junction bases outside the gene matches: 6. Germline CDR1 reads ENHRY; CDR2 reads SYGVKD. The CDR3 DNA is TGTGCCATCAGCCCGGGACAGACAAATCAGCCCCAGCATTTT. Encoded protein: CAISPGQTNQPQHF.

This chain uses TRBV7-3 with TRBJ1-4; possible D gene TRBD1, 5 bases. Trimming took 3 bases from V and 5 from J, leaving 10 bases between them. CDR1 and CDR2 from the germline V gene are SGHTA and FQGTGA. The CDR3 extends over 14 amino acids. CDR3 region: CASSLGGPNEKLFF. CDR3 in DNA: TGTGCCAGCAGCTTGGGGGGACCAAATGAAAAACTGTTTTTT.

This clone has a single count. This chain links TRBV19 with TRBJ2-3; either TRBD1 or TRBD2 may supply D (6 bases each). Germline assignment: CDR1 LNHDA and CDR2 SQIVND (reference sequence). This CDR3 comprises 15 residues. V was clipped by 6 bases and J by 5 bases, with 18 bases between them. The CDR3 spells CASRRGGTPGDTQYF. DNA of the CDR3: TGTGCCAGTAGGCGAGGGGGGACTCCGGGAGATACGCAGTATTTT.

The V call is TRBV25-1, the J call TRBJ1-2, with 9 bases identical to TRBD1. This CDR3 spans 15 amino acids. After removal of 2 bases from V and 7 bases from J, the junction contained 8 bases not matched to a gene. Germline CDR1 reads MGHDK; CDR2 reads SYGVNS. The CDR3 sequence is CASSETQGAFRGYTF. DNA for the CDR3: TGTGCCAGCAGTGAAACACAGGGGGCGTTTCGTGGCTACACCTTC.

V gene TRBV18 combines with J gene TRBJ2-3; D unresolved. CDR3 length equals 11 residues. Germline CDR1 reads KGHSH; CDR2 reads LQKENI. V was clipped by 5 bases and J by 5 bases, with 5 bases between them. In nucleotides, the CDR3 is TGTGCCAGCTCAGGTGAAGATACGCAGTATTTT. It is translated as CASSGEDTQYF.

The chain uses TRBV6-1 and TRBJ2-3, with D possibly called TRBD1 or TRBD2 (5 bases each). Trimming cost V 8 bases and J 6 bases, with 21 bases left between them. The CDR3 spans 15 residues. The germline CDR1 and CDR2 sequences are MNHNS and SASEGT. The CDR3 nucleotides are TGTGCCAGCGACACCCCGGGGCTTCTGGTGGATACGCAGTATTTT. Residues: CASDTPGLLVDTQYF.

The chain couples TRBV5-1 to TRBJ2-5, with D perhaps TRBD1 (6 bases). CDR1 is SGHRS, CDR2 YFSETQ, per germline. V lost 4 bases and J 5 bases, leaving 15 bases between the germline ends. This CDR3 has 14 residues. CDR3 in DNA: TGCGCCAGCAGCCGGCAGGGGTATCGGGAGACCCAGTACTTC. Translated: CASSRQGYRETQYF.

The chain has TRBV5-5 and TRBJ2-7, with D possibly being TRBD1 (6 bases). This CDR3 is built from 14 residues. CDR1 is SGHKS and CDR2 is YYEKEE in the germline V gene (reference sequence). V lost 0 bases, J lost 3 bases, and 10 bases lay in between. The CDR3 here is CASSLGPRGYEQYF. As DNA, the CDR3 is TGTGCCAGCAGCTTGGGTCCCAGGGGCTACGAGCAGTACTTC.

V and J are TRBV2 and TRBJ2-3, with TRBD2 matching over 9 bases. Per the germline V gene, CDR1 is SNHLY and CDR2 is FYNNEI. The CDR3 loop spans 15 amino acids. The V gene end was trimmed by 7 bases and the J gene end by 0 bases; junction bases not matched to a gene: 5. The CDR3 spells CASIVAGVSTDTQYF. CDR3 DNA sequence: TGTGCCAGCATCGTAGCGGGGGTTAGCACAGATACGCAGTATTTT.

The chain recombines TRBV28 with TRBJ1-5; D is unresolved. Germline V gene lookup returns CDR1 MDHEN and CDR2 SYDVKM. The V end lost 10 bases, the J end lost 7 bases, and 20 bases lay between the germline ends. This CDR3 region has 14 residues. The chain's CDR3 is CAISLSGEYQPQHF. The CDR3 nucleotides are TGTGCCATCAGCCTCTCAGGAGAGTACCAGCCCCAGCATTTT.

The gene calls are TRBV5-1 and TRBJ2-3; D is perhaps TRBD2 (5 bases). CDR3 length: 14 amino acids. Trimming cost V 1 base and J 4 bases, with 10 bases left between them. Per the germline V gene, CDR1 is SGHRS and CDR2 is YFSETQ. The CDR3 loop reads CASSLTGSPDTQYF. CDR3 sequence (DNA): TGCGCCAGCAGCTTGACGGGATCCCCAGATACGCAGTATTTT.

This clone occurred once. This rearrangement joins TRBV6-4 to TRBJ2-7, with a weak D call TRBD2 (5 bases). CDR1 is MRHNA and CDR2 is SNTAGT in the germline V gene. V dropped 2 bases and J dropped 0 bases, with 11 bases sitting between them. CDR3 length equals 15 residues. CDR3 region: CASSDEAGSSYEQYF. The CDR3 nucleotides are TGTGCCAGCAGTGACGAGGCGGGTAGCTCCTACGAGCAGTACTTC.